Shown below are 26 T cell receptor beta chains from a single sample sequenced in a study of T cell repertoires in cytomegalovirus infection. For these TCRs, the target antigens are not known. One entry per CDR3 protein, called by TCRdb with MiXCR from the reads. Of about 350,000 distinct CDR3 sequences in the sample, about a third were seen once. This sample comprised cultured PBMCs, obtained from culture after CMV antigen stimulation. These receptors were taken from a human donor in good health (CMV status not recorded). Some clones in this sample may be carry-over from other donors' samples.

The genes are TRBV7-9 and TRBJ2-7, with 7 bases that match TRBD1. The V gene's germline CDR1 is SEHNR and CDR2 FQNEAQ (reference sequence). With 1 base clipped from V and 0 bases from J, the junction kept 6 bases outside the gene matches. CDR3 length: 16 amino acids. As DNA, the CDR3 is TGTGCCAGCAGCTTAGGGTCGACAGGGAGCTCCTACGAGCAGTACTTC. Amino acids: CASSLGSTGSSYEQYF.

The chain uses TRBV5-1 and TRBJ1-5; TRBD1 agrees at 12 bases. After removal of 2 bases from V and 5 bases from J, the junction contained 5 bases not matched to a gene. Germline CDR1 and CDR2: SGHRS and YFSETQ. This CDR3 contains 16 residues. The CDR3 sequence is CASSLSGTGGDQPQHF. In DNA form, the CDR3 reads TGCGCCAGCAGCTTATCCGGGACAGGGGGCGATCAGCCCCAGCATTTT.

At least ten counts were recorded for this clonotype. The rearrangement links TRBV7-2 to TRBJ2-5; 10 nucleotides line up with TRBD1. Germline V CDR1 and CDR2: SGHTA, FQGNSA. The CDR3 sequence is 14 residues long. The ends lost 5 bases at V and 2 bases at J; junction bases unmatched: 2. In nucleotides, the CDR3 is TGTGCCAGCAGCACGGACAGGGGGCAAGAGACCCAGTACTTC. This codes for CASSTDRGQETQYF.

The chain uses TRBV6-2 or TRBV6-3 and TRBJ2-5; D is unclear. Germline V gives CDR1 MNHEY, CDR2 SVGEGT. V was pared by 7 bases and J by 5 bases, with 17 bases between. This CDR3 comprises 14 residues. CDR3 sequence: CASTTSKVVETQYF. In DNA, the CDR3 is TGTGCCAGCACCACCTCGAAGGTCGTGGAGACCCAGTACTTC.

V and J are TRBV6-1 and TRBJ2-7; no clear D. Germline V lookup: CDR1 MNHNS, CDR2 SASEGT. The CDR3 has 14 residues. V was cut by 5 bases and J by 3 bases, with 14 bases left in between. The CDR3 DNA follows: TGTGCCAGCAGTTACCCGGCAGGCAACTACGAGCAGTACGTC. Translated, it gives CASSYPAGNYEQYV.

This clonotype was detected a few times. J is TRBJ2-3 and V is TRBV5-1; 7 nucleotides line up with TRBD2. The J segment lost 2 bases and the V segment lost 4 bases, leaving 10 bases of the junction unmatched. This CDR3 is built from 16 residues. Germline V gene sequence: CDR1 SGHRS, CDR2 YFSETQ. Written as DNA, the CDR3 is TGCGCCAGCAGCCCGCCGAGCGGGGCCTTCACAGATACGCAGTATTTT. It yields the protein CASSPPSGAFTDTQYF. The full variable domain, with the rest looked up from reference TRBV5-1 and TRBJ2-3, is KAGVTQTPRYLIKTRGQQVTLSCSPISGHRSVSWYQQTPGQGLQFLFEYFSETQRNKGNFPGRFSGRQFSNSRSEMNVSTLELGDSALYLCASSPPSGAFTDTQYFGPGTRLTVL.

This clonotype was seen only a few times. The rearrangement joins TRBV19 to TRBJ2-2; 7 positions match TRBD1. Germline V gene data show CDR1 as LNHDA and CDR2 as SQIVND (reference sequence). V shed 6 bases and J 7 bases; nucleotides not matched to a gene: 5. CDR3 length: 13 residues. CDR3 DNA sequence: TGTGCCAGTAGGAGGGGGCAGGGCGGGGAGCTGTTTTTT. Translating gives CASRRGQGGELFF.

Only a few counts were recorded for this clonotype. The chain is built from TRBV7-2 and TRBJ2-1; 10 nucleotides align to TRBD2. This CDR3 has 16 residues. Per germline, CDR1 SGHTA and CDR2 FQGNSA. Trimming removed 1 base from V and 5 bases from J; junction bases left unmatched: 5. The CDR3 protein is CASSLDWTSGHNEQFF. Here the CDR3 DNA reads TGTGCCAGCAGCTTAGATTGGACTAGCGGCCACAATGAGCAGTTCTTC.

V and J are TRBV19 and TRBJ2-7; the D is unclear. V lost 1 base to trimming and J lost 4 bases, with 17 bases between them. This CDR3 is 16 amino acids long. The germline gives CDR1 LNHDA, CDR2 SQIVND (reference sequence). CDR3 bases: TGTGCCAGTAGTATAGCTGGGATGGCGGCCTCTTACGAGCAGTACTTC. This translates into CASSIAGMAASYEQYF.

CDR3 residues: CASSFRYNQPQHF. DNA for the CDR3: TGTGCCAGCAGTTTTCGCTACAATCAGCCCCAGCATTTT. The V call is TRBV12-3 or TRBV12-4, the J call TRBJ1-5; no definite D call. This CDR3 region has 13 residues. V lost 3 bases and J 3 bases, leaving 6 bases between the germline ends.

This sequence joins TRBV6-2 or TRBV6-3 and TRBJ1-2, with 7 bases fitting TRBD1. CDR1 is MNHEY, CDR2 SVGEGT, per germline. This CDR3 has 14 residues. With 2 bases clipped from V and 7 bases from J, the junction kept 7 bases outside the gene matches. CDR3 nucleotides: TGTGCCAGCAGTTACATGGAGACAGGGTTTGGCTACACCTTC. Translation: CASSYMETGFGYTF.

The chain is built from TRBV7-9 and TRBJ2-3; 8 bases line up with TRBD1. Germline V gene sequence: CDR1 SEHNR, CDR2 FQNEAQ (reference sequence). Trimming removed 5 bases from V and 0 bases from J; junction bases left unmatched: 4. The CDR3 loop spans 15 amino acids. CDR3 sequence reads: CASSRTGISTDTQYF. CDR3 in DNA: TGTGCCAGCAGCAGGACAGGGATTAGCACAGATACGCAGTATTTT. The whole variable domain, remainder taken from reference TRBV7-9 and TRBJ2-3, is DTGVSQNPRHKITKRGQNVTFRCDPISEHNRLYWYRQTLGQGPEFLTYFQNEAQLEKSRLLSDRFSAERPKGSFSTLEIQRTEQGDSAMYLCASSRTGISTDTQYFGPGTRLTVL.

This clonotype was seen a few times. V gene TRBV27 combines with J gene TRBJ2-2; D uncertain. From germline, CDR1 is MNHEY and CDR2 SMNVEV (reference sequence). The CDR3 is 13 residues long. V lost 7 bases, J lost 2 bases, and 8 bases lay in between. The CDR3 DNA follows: TGTGCCAGCATGGGCCTCAACACCGGGGAGCTGTTTTTT. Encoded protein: CASMGLNTGELFF.

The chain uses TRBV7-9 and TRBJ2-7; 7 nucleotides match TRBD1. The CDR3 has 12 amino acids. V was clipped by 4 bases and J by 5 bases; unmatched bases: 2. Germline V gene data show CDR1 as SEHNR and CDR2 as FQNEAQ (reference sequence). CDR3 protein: CASSSGTDEQYF. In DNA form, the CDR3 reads TGTGCCAGCAGCTCCGGGACAGACGAGCAGTACTTC.

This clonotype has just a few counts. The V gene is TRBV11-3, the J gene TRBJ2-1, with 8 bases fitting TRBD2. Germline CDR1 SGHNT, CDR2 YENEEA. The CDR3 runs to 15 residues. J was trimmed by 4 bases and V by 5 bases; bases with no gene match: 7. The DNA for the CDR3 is TGTGCCAGCAGCCGAGTGGCGGGAGGTTACAATGAGCAGTTCTTC. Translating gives CASSRVAGGYNEQFF.

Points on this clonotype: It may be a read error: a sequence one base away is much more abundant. This CDR3 is CASSDQDSYNEQFF. The CDR3 DNA sequence: TGTGCCAGTAGCGACCAGGACAGTTACAATGAGCAGTTCTTC. The V call is TRBV19, the J call TRBJ2-1, with a tentative D call TRBD1 (6 bases). Between the trimmed V and J ends, which lost 6 bases and 4 bases, there was a span of 13 bases. The CDR3 length is 14 residues. The germline CDR1 and CDR2 sequences are LNHDA and SQIVND (reference sequence).

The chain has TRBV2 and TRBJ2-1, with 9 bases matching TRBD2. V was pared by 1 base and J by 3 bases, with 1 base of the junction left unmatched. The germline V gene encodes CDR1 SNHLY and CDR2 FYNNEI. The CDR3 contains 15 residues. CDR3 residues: CASSEGTSDYNEQFF. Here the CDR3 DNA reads TGTGCCAGCAGTGAAGGGACTAGCGACTACAATGAGCAGTTCTTC.

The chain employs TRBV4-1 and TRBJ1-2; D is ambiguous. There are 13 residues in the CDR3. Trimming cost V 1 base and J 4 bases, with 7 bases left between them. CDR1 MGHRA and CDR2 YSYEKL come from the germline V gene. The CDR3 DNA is TGCGCCAGCAGCCAAGTCCCACCCTATGGCTACACCTTC. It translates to CASSQVPPYGYTF.

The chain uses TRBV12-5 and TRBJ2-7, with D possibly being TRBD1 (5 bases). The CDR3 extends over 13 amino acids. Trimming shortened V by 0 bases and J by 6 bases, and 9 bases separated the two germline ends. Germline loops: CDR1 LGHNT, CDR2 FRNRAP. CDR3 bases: TGTGCTAGTGGTTTGGTAGGGGTTGGCGAGCAGTACTTC. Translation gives CASGLVGVGEQYF.

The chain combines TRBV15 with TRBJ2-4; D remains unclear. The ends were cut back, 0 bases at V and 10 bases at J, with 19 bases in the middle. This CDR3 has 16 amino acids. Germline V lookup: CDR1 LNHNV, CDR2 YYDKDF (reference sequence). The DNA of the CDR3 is TGTGCCACCAGCAGAGAGGGTGGGGTAGAACACCTGATTCAGTACTTC. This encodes CATSREGGVEHLIQYF.

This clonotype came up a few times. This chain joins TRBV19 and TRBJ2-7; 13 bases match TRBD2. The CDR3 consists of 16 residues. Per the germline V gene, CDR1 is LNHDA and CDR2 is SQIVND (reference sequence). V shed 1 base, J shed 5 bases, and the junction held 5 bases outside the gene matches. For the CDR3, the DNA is TGTGCCAGTAGTATAGGCGGACTAGCGGGAGCTGACGAGCAGTACTTC. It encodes CASSIGGLAGADEQYF.

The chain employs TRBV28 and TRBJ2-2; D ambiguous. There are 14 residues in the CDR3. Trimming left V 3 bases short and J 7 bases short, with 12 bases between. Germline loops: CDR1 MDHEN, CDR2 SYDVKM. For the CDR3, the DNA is TGTGCCAGCAGTTTCGACTCAAGAAACGGGGAGCTGTTTTTT. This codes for CASSFDSRNGELFF. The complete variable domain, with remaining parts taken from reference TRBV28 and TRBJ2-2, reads DVKVTQSSRYLVKRTGEKVFLECVQDMDHENMFWYRQDPGLGLRLIYFSYDVKMKEKGDIPEGYSVSREKKERFSLILESASTNQTSMYLCASSFDSRNGELFFGEGSRLTVL.

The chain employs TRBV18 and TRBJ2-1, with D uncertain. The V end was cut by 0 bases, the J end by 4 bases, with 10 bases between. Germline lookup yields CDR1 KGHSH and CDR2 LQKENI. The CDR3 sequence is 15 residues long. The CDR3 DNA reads TGTGCCAGCTCACCACCTGTATACCGTTACAATGAGCAGTTCTTC. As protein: CASSPPVYRYNEQFF.

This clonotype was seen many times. This chain's CDR3 is CASSPMMNTEAFF. Here the CDR3 DNA reads TGTGCCAGCAGCCCCATGATGAACACTGAAGCTTTCTTT. V is TRBV7-2 and J is TRBJ1-1; D ambiguous. This CDR3 contains 13 residues. Germline-derived CDR1 and CDR2 are SGHTA and FQGNSA. The V end was cut by 5 bases, the J end by 0 bases, with 7 bases between.

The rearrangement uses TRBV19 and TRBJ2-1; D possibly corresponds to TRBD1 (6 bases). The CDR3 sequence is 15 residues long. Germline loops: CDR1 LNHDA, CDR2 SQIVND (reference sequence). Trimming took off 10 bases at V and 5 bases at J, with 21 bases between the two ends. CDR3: CATSRVTQGNNEQFF. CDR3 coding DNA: TGTGCCACCAGTCGGGTCACGCAGGGGAACAATGAGCAGTTCTTC.

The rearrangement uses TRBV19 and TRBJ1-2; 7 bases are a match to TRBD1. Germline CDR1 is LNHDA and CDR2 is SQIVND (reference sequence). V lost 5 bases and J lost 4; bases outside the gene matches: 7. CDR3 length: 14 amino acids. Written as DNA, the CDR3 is TGTGCCAGTAGTCCGGGACAGACGGGCTATGGCTACACCTTC. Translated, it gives CASSPGQTGYGYTF.